This T cell receptor (beta chain) stems from a study of CD8 T cells in ankylosing spondylitis. Study findings and constraints: Earlier authors reported some of these motif variants in reactive arthritis synovial fluid and blood. Ankylosing spondylitis blood seemed to carry a telltale TCR beta motif made of under 10 highly homologous variants. Significantly higher representation of disease-linked clones was reported for matched ankylosing spondylitis synovial fluid. CD8+ cells made up the disease-linked clones, which were relatively rare in peripheral blood.

CDR3 length equals 15 residues. Deletions cut 0 bases from V and 6 bases from J, with 14 bases between. Germline CDR1 and CDR2: MNHEY and SVGEGT. Making use of molecular barcodes, quantitative 5'-RACE generated TCR beta libraries. MiXCR, applied by TCRdb to the 5' RACE reads, yields one record per CDR3 protein. Of 500,000 to 650,000 distinct CDR3 sequences in the sample, about 5% were seen once. This clonotype was seen at least ten times. Its antigen is not identified. Sequencing was performed on blood, either unsorted or a sorted T cell fraction (not recorded which). The chain combines TRBV6-2 or TRBV6-3 with TRBJ1-1, with unresolved D. This TCR was sampled from a male donor with ankylosing spondylitis. This chain's CDR3 is CASSYSIGVWAEAFF. CDR3 DNA: TGTGCCAGCAGTTACTCGATCGGGGTCTGGGCTGAAGCTTTCTTT.